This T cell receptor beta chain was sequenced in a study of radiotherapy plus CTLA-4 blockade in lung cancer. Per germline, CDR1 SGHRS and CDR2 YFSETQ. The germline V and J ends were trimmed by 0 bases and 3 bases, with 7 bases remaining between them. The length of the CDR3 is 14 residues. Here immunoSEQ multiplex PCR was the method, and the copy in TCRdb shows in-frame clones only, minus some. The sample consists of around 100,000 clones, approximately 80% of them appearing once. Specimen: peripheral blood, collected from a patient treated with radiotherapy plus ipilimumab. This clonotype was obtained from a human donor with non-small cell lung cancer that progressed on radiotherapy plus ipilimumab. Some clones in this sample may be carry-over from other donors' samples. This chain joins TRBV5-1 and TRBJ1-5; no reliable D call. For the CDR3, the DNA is TGCGCCAGCAGCTTGGGGACGAACAATCAGCCCCAGCATTTT. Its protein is CASSLGTNNQPQHF.